The source of this T cell receptor beta chain is a study of PD-1 blockade in classical Hodgkin lymphoma. Each patient experienced a relapse that followed autologous stem cell transplantation, and brentuximab vedotin exposure varied. Profiled with immunoSEQ multiplex PCR; TCRdb holds only in-frame clones, not every one. The sample has around 30,000 clones, 65% to 90% seen once. CDR3 length: 15 amino acids. Germline assignment: CDR1 LNHDA and CDR2 SQIVND (reference sequence). Losses at the gene ends were 5 bases for V and 7 bases for J; bases not matched to a gene: 8. This TCR derives from a human donor with classical Hodgkin lymphoma. This specimen consisted of peripheral blood mononuclear cells (PBMCs), obtained at baseline. V gene TRBV19 combines with J gene TRBJ2-1; 10 bases match TRBD2. The CDR3 reads CASSSLSGGANEQFF. CDR3 sequence (DNA): TGTGCCAGTAGTTCACTGAGCGGGGGGGCGAATGAGCAGTTCTTC.